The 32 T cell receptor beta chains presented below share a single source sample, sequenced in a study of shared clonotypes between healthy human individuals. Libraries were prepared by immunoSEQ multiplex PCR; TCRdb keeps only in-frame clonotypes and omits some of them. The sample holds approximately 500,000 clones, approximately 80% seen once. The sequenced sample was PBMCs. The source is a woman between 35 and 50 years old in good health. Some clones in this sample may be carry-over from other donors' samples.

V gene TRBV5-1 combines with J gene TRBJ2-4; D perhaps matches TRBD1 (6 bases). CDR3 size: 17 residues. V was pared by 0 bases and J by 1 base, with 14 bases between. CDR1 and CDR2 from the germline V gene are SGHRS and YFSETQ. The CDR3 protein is CASSLALGASAKNIQYF. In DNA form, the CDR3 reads TGCGCCAGCAGCTTGGCCCTGGGGGCGAGTGCCAAAAACATTCAGTACTTC.

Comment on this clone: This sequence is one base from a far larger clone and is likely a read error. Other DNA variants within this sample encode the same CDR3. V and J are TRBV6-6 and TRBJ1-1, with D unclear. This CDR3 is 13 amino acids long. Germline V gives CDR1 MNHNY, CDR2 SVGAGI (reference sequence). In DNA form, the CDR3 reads TGTGCCAGCAGTCGAACAGAGAACACTGAAGCCTTCTTT. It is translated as CASSRTENTEAFF.

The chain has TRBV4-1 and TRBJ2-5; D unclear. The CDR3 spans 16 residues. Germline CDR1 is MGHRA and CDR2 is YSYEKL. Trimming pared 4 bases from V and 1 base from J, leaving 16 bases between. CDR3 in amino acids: CASSLAAGRRQETQYF. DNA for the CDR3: TGCGCCAGCAGCCTAGCCGCCGGTAGGCGCCAAGAGACCCAGTACTTC.

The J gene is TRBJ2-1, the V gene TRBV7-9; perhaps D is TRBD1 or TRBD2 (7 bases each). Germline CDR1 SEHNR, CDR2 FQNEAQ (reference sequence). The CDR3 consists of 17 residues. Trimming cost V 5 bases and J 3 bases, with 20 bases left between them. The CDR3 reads CASSPPPGGENYNEQFF. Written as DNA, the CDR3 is TGTGCCAGCAGCCCCCCCCCAGGGGGGGAAAACTACAATGAGCAGTTCTTC.

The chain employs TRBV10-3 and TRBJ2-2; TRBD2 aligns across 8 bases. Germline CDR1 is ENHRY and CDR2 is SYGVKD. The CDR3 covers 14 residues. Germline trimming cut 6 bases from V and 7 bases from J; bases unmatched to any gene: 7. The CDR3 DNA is TGTGCCATCAGCCCGGGACTAGGGGACGGGGAGCTGTTTTTT. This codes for CAISPGLGDGELFF.

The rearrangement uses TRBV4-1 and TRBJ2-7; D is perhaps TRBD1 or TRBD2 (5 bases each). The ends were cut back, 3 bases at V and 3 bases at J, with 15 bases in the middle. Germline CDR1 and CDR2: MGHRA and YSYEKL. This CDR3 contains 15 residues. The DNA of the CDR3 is TGCGCCAGCAGCCAGGTACTGGGGGAAGGCTACGAGCAGTACTTC. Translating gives CASSQVLGEGYEQYF.

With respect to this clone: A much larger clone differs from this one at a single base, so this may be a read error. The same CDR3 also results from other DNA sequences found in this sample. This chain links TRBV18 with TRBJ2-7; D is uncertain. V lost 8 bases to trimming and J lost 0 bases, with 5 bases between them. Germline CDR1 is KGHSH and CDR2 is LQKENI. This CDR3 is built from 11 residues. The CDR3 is CASRDSYEQYF. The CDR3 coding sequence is TGTGCCAGCCGTGACTCCTACGAGCAGTACTTC.

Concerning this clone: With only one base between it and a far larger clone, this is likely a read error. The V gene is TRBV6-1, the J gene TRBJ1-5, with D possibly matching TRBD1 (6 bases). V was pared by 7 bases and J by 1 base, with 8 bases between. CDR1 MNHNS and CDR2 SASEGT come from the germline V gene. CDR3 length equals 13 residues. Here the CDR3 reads CASTGQSNQPQHF. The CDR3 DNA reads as TGTGCCAGCACAGGACAGAGCAATCAGCCCCAGCATTTT.

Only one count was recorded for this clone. This CDR3 reads CASSFIISGRQSERTEAFF. As DNA, the CDR3 is TGTGCCAGCAGCTTCATAATATCCGGGCGACAGTCTGAGAGGACTGAAGCTTTCTTT. V and J are TRBV7-2 and TRBJ1-1; tentative D call: TRBD1 (5 bases). The CDR3 sequence is 19 residues long. From germline, CDR1 is SGHTA and CDR2 FQGNSA. The V gene lost 3 bases and the J gene lost 5 bases, with 28 bases spanning the gap.

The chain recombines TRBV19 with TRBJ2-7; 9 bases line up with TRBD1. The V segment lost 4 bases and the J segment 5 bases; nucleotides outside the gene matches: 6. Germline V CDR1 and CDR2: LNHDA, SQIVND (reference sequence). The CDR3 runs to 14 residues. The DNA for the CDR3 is TGTGCCAGTAGTACCGACAGGGGGGAGCACGAGCAGTACTTC. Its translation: CASSTDRGEHEQYF.

CDR3 DNA sequence: TGCAGCGGTGGTCTCCAAGAGACCCAGTACTTC. Translated, it gives CSGGLQETQYF. This chain joins TRBV29-1 and TRBJ2-5; D remains ambiguous. This CDR3 has 11 residues. Germline V CDR1 and CDR2: SQVTM, ANQGSEA. With 7 bases removed from V and 1 base from J, the gap between germline ends came to 7 bases.

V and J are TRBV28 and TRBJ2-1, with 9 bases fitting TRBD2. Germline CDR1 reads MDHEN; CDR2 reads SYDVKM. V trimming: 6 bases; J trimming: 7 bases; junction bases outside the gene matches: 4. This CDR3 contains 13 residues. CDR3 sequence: CASRAGGGNEQFF. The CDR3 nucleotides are TGTGCCAGCAGGGCGGGAGGGGGGAATGAGCAGTTCTTC.

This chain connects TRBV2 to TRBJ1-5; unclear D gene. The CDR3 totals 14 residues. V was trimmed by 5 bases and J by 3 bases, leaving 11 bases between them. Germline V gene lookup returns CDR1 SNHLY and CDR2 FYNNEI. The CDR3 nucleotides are TGTGCCAGCAGTACCACAGTCAACAATCAGCCCCAGCATTTT. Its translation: CASSTTVNNQPQHF.

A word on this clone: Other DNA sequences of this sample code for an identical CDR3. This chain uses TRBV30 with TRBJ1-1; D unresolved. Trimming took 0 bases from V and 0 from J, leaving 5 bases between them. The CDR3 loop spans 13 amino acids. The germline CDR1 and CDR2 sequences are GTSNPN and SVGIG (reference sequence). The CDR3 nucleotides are TGTGCCTGGAGTGTAGGGCTGAACACTGAAGCTTTCTTT. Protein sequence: CAWSVGLNTEAFF.

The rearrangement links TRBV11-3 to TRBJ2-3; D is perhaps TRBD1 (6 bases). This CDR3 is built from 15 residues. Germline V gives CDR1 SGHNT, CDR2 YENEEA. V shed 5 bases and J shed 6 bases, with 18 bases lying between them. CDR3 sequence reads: CASSHTGTQGDTQYF. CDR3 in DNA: TGTGCCAGCAGCCACACAGGCACCCAGGGGGATACGCAGTATTTT. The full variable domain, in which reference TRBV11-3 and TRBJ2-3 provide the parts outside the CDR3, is EAGVVQSPRYKIIEKKQPVAFWCNPISGHNTLYWYLQNLGQGPELLIRYENEEAVDDSQLPKDRFSAERLKGVDSTLKIQPAELGDSAVYLCASSHTGTQGDTQYFGPGTRLTVL.

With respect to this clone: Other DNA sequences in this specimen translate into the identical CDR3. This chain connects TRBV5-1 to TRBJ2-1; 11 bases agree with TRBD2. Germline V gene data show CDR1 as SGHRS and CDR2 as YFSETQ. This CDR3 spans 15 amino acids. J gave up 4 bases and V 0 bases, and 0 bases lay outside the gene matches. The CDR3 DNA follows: TGCGCCAGCAGCTTGGGGACTAGCGGGTACAATGAGCAGTTCTTC. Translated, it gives CASSLGTSGYNEQFF.

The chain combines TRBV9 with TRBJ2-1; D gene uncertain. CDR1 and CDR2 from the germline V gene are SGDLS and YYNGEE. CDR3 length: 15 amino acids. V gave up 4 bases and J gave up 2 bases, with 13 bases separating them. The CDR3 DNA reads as TGTGCCAGCAGCTCCCACGTCATTACCTACAATGAGCAGTTCTTC. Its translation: CASSSHVITYNEQFF.

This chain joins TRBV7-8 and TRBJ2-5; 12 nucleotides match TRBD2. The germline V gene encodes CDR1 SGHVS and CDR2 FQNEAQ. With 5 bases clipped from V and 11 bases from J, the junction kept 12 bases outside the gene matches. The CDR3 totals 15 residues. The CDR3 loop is CASSTTLAGGREQYF. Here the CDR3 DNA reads TGTGCCAGCAGCACCACACTAGCGGGAGGACGGGAGCAGTACTTC. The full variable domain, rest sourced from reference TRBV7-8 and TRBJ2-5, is GAGVSQSPRYKVAKRGQDVALRCDPISGHVSLFWYQQALGQGPEFLTYFQNEAQLDKSGLPSDRFFAERPEGSVSTLKIQRTQQEDSAVYLCASSTTLAGGREQYFGPGTRLLVL.

CDR3: CASSVRQGLNTEAFF. The CDR3 DNA is TGTGCCAGTAGTGTTAGACAGGGACTGAACACTGAAGCTTTCTTT. V and J are TRBV19 and TRBJ1-1, with TRBD1 identical over 7 bases. V trimming: 5 bases; J trimming: 0 bases; junction bases outside the gene matches: 6. The CDR3 runs to 15 residues. Germline V gene lookup returns CDR1 LNHDA and CDR2 SQIVND (reference sequence).

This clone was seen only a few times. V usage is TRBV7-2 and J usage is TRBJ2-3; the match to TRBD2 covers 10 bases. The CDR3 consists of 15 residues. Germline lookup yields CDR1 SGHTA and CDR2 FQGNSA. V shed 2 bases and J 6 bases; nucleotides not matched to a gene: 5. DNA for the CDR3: TGTGCCAGCAGCTTACTAGCGGGAGCGGGGGATACGCAGTATTTT. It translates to CASSLLAGAGDTQYF.

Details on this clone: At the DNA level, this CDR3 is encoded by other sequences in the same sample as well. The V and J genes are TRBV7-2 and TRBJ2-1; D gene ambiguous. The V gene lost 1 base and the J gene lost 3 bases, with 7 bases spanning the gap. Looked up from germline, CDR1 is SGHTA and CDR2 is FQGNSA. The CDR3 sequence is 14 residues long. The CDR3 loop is CASSLGLNYNEQFF. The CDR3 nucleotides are TGTGCCAGCAGCTTAGGCTTGAACTACAATGAGCAGTTCTTC. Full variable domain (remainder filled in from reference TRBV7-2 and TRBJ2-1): GAGVSQSPSNKVTEKGKDVELRCDPISGHTALYWYRQSLGQGLEFLIYFQGNSAPDKSGLPSDRFSAERTGGSVSTLTIQRTQQEDSAVYLCASSLGLNYNEQFFGPGTRLTVL.

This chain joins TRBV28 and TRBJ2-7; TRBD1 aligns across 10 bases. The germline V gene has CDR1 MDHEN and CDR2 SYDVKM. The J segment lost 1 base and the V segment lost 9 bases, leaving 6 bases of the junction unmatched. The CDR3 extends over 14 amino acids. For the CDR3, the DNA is TGTGCCAGTTCCGGGACAGGGGTTTCCTACGAGCAGTACTTC. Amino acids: CASSGTGVSYEQYF.

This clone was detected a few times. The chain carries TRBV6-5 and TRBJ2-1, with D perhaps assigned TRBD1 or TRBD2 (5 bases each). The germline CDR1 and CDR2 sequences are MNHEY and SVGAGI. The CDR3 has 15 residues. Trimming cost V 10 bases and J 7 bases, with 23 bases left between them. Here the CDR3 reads CATRPGSPEGNEQFF. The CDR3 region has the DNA TGTGCCACTCGGCCCGGGTCTCCCGAGGGGAATGAGCAGTTCTTC.

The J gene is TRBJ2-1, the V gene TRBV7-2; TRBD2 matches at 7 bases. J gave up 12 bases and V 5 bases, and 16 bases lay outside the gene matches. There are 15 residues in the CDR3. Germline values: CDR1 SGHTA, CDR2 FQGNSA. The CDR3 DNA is TGTGCCAGCAGCCCCCCCTCCGGACTAGGTTCGGTGCAGTTCTTC. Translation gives CASSPPSGLGSVQFF. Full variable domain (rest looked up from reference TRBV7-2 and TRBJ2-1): GAGVSQSPSNKVTEKGKDVELRCDPISGHTALYWYRQSLGQGLEFLIYFQGNSAPDKSGLPSDRFSAERTGGSVSTLTIQRTQQEDSAVYLCASSPPSGLGSVQFFGPGTRLTVL.

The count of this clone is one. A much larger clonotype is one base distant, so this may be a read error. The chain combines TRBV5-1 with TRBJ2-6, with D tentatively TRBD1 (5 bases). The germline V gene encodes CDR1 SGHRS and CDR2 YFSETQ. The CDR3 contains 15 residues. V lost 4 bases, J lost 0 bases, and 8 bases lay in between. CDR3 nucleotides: TGCGCCAGCAGCCCCGACAGCTCTGGGGCCAACGTCCTGACTTTC. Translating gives CASSPDSSGANVLTF.

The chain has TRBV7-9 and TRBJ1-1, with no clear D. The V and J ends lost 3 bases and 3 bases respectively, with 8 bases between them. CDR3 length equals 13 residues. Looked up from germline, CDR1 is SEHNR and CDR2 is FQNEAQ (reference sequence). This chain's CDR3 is CASSFMDHTEAFF. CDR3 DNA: TGTGCCAGCAGCTTTATGGACCACACTGAAGCTTTCTTT.

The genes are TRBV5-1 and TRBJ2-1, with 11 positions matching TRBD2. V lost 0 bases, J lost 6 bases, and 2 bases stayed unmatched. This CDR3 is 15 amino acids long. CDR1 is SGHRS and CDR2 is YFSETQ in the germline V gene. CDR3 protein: CASSLGGTSGNEQFF. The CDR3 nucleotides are TGCGCCAGCAGCTTGGGAGGGACTAGCGGCAATGAGCAGTTCTTC. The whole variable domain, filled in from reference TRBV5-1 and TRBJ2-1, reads KAGVTQTPRYLIKTRGQQVTLSCSPISGHRSVSWYQQTPGQGLQFLFEYFSETQRNKGNFPGRFSGRQFSNSRSEMNVSTLELGDSALYLCASSLGGTSGNEQFFGPGTRLTVL.

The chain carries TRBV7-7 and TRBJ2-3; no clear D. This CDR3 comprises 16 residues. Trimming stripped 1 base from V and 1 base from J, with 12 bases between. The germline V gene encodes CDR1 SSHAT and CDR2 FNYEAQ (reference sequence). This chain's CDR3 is CASSLGSVLGTDTQYF. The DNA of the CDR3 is TGTGCCAGCAGCTTAGGTTCCGTTCTCGGCACAGATACGCAGTATTTT.

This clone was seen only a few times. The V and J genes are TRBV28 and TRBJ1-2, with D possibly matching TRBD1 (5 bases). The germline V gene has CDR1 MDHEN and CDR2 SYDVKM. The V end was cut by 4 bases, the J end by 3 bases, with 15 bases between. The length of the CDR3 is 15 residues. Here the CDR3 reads CASSSQGGADYGYTF. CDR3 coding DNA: TGTGCCAGCAGTTCGCAGGGCGGTGCGGACTATGGCTACACCTTC.

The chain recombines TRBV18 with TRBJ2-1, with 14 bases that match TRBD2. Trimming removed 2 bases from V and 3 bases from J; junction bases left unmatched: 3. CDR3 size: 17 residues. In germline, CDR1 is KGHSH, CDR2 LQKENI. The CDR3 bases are TGTGCCAGCTCACCAGGGACTAGCGGGAGTAGCTACAATGAGCAGTTCTTC. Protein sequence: CASSPGTSGSSYNEQFF.

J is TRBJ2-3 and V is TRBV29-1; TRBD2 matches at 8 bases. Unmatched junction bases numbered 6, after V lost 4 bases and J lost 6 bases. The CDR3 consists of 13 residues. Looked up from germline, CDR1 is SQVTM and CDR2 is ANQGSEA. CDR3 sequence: CSVAAGAGDTQYF. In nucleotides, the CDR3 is TGCAGCGTTGCAGCGGGAGCGGGGGATACGCAGTATTTT.

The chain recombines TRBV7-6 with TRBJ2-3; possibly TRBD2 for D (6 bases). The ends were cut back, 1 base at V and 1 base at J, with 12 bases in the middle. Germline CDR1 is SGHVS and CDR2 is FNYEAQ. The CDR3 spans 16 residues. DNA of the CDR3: TGTGCCAGCAGCTTAGTTGACCGCGGGGGCACAGATACGCAGTATTTT. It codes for CASSLVDRGGTDTQYF.